One and the same sample provided the 23 T cell receptor beta chains below, sequenced in a study of PD-1 blockade in mismatch repair-deficient tumors. TCRdb's copy holds only in-frame clones and misses some; the assay was immunoSEQ multiplex PCR. Found here are under 85,000 clones, 78% of them singletons; the top ten hold roughly 5.5%. Sequences were derived from peripheral blood, sampled 2 weeks after starting pembrolizumab. Every receptor here comes from an adult with mismatch repair-deficient cancer.

This chain uses TRBV19 with TRBJ2-7; D is unclear. Trimming cost V 5 bases and J 3 bases, with 5 bases left between them. CDR1 is LNHDA and CDR2 is SQIVND in the germline V gene (reference sequence). The CDR3 contains 11 residues. CDR3 in DNA: TGTGCCAGTAGTTCCCGCTACGAGCAGTACTTC. Its protein product is CASSSRYEQYF.

The chain links TRBV19 to TRBJ2-7; D is perhaps TRBD2 (5 bases). This CDR3 comprises 15 residues. Germline V gene data show CDR1 as LNHDA and CDR2 as SQIVND (reference sequence). The V and J ends lost 5 bases and 4 bases respectively, with 18 bases between them. The CDR3 coding sequence is TGTGCCAGTAGTCCGCGGAGAGGGTCAGGTTACGAGCAGTACTTC. It translates to CASSPRRGSGYEQYF.

The chain carries TRBV18 and TRBJ2-6; the D gene is possibly TRBD1 (5 bases). Germline-derived CDR1 and CDR2 are KGHSH and LQKENI. V was trimmed by 1 base and J by 0 bases, leaving 10 bases between them. This CDR3 spans 17 amino acids. The DNA of the CDR3 is TGTGCCAGCTCACCACAGGGGTTTAGCTCTGGGGCCAACGTCCTGACTTTC. It encodes CASSPQGFSSGANVLTF.

The chain has TRBV29-1 and TRBJ2-2; D may be TRBD1 or TRBD2 (7 bases each). V was cut by 6 bases and J by 5 bases, with 19 bases left in between. Per germline, CDR1 SQVTM and CDR2 ANQGSEA. The CDR3 length is 15 residues. CDR3 residues: CSVQLTGRETGELFF. In nucleotides, the CDR3 is TGCAGCGTCCAACTGACAGGGAGGGAGACCGGGGAGCTGTTTTTT.

The CDR3 protein is CASAKGGINNEQFF. The CDR3 nucleotides are TGTGCTAGTGCTAAGGGAGGAATAAACAATGAGCAGTTCTTC. This chain connects TRBV12-5 to TRBJ2-1; D is perhaps TRBD2 (6 bases). V lost 7 bases and J lost 5, with 15 bases in between. This CDR3 has 14 amino acids. Germline assignment: CDR1 LGHNT and CDR2 FRNRAP.

About this clone itself: The same CDR3 can be traced to other DNA sequences in this sample. The rearrangement joins TRBV11-2 to TRBJ2-3; D uncertain. Germline-derived CDR1 and CDR2 are SGHAT and FQNNGV. CDR3 length: 12 residues. Trimming removed 1 base at V and 1 base at J, with 0 bases between. CDR3 coding DNA: TGTGCCAGCAGCTTAGGCACAGATACGCAGTATTTT. Protein product: CASSLGTDTQYF. The variable domain in full, with the rest retrieved from reference TRBV11-2 and TRBJ2-3, is EAGVAQSPRYKIIEKRQSVAFWCNPISGHATLYWYQQILGQGPKLLIQFQNNGVVDDSQLPKDRFSAERLKGVDSTLKIQPAKLEDSAVYLCASSLGTDTQYFGPGTRLTVL.

The chain employs TRBV11-3 and TRBJ2-1, with TRBD1 matching 11 bases. The trim removed 6 bases at V and 5 bases at J, leaving 6 bases unmatched. CDR1 SGHNT and CDR2 YENEEA come from the germline V gene. The CDR3 length is 15 residues. The CDR3 is CASSSEGQGDNEQFF. The DNA for the CDR3 is TGTGCCAGCAGTTCGGAGGGACAGGGGGACAATGAGCAGTTCTTC.

J is TRBJ2-7 and V is TRBV5-5; 9 bases fit TRBD2. The germline CDR1 and CDR2 sequences are SGHKS and YYEKEE (reference sequence). This CDR3 contains 14 residues. Trimming at V came to 4 bases and at J to 2 bases, leaving 4 bases not matched to a gene. CDR3 DNA sequence: TGTGCCAGCAGCGGTAGCGGGAGACCCTACGAGCAGTACTTC. It translates to CASSGSGRPYEQYF.

The V call is TRBV5-1, the J call TRBJ2-1, with TRBD2 as a possible D gene (6 bases). The V gene's germline CDR1 is SGHRS and CDR2 YFSETQ. The CDR3 consists of 13 residues. Trimming removed 5 bases at V and 6 bases at J, with 12 bases between. The CDR3 is CASRERVSNEQFF. As DNA, the CDR3 is TGCGCCAGCAGGGAGCGGGTATCCAATGAGCAGTTCTTC.

The chain recombines TRBV5-4 with TRBJ2-1; D possibly corresponds to TRBD2 (5 bases). Germline V gene lookup returns CDR1 SGHNT and CDR2 YYREEE (reference sequence). The V and J ends lost 0 bases and 1 base respectively, with 8 bases between them. CDR3 length equals 15 residues. The CDR3 protein is CASSLAERSYNEQFF. The CDR3 DNA reads TGTGCCAGCAGCTTGGCCGAGCGGTCCTACAATGAGCAGTTCTTC. Combining the CDR3 with reference TRBV5-4 and TRBJ2-1 gives the whole variable domain ETGVTQSPTHLIKTRGQQVTLRCSSQSGHNTVSWYQQALGQGPQFIFQYYREEENGRGNFPPRFSGLQFPNYSSELNVNALELDDSALYLCASSLAERSYNEQFFGPGTRLTVL.

This chain joins TRBV9 and TRBJ2-5, with D perhaps TRBD2 (5 bases). V was trimmed by 3 bases and J by 3 bases, leaving 9 bases between them. Germline loops: CDR1 SGDLS, CDR2 YYNGEE. The CDR3 consists of 13 residues. CDR3 in amino acids: CASSAGGKETQYF. The DNA of the CDR3 is TGTGCCAGCAGCGCCGGAGGTAAAGAGACCCAGTACTTC.

Turning to this clone: The junction and the germline gene differ at one end; a read error may be behind it. This rearrangement joins TRBV5-1 to TRBJ1-1, with TRBD1 as a possible D gene (6 bases). The CDR3 has 14 residues. Germline V lookup: CDR1 SGHRS, CDR2 YFSETQ. The CDR3 is CASRLGQQNTEAFF. CDR3 DNA sequence: TGCGCCAGCAGGTTGGGACAACAGAACACTGAAGCTTTCTTT.

This rearrangement joins TRBV29-1 to TRBJ1-1; TRBD1 agrees at 9 bases. In germline, CDR1 is SQVTM, CDR2 ANQGSEA. V trimming: 8 bases; J trimming: 3 bases; junction bases outside the gene matches: 7. The CDR3 contains 13 residues. The CDR3 bases are TGCAGCATACTTCGGACAGGGGACACTGAAGCTTTCTTT. Translating it yields CSILRTGDTEAFF.

The V call is TRBV7-2, the J call TRBJ2-5; 13 bases are a match to TRBD2. From germline, CDR1 is SGHTA and CDR2 FQGNSA. V lost 5 bases to trimming and J lost 9 bases; unmatched junction nucleotides: 9. The CDR3 has 15 amino acids. The DNA of the CDR3 is TGTGCCAGCAGCCTCCGGACTAGCGGGAGTTTGGCCCAGTACTTC. This gives the protein CASSLRTSGSLAQYF.

This rearrangement joins TRBV5-1 to TRBJ2-7, with TRBD2 matching 7 bases. Germline V CDR1 and CDR2: SGHRS, YFSETQ. Trimming cost V 0 bases and J 6 bases; bases outside gene matches: 6. CDR3 length: 14 amino acids. The CDR3 spells CASSLAAGAGEQYF. In nucleotides, the CDR3 is TGCGCCAGCAGCTTGGCGGCGGGAGCAGGCGAGCAGTACTTC. The variable domain in full, with the rest retrieved from reference TRBV5-1 and TRBJ2-7, is KAGVTQTPRYLIKTRGQQVTLSCSPISGHRSVSWYQQTPGQGLQFLFEYFSETQRNKGNFPGRFSGRQFSNSRSEMNVSTLELGDSALYLCASSLAAGAGEQYFGPGTRLTVT.

The chain has TRBV11-2 and TRBJ2-3, with a tentative D call TRBD1 (6 bases). V gave up 5 bases and J gave up 3 bases, with 15 bases separating them. CDR1 is SGHAT, CDR2 FQNNGV, per germline. The CDR3 has 15 amino acids. The CDR3 here is CASSNRQDWTDTQYF. CDR3 bases: TGTGCCAGCAGCAACAGACAGGATTGGACAGATACGCAGTATTTT.

The genes are TRBV18 and TRBJ2-5; no clear D gene. The CDR3 spans 13 residues. Germline CDR1 is KGHSH and CDR2 is LQKENI. V was cut by 6 bases and J by 2 bases, with 10 bases left in between. The DNA of the CDR3 is TGTGCCAGCTCGTCTTTGGGACAAGAGACCCAGTACTTC. It is translated as CASSSLGQETQYF.

The rearrangement links TRBV11-3 to TRBJ1-1; possible D gene TRBD1, 6 bases. The CDR3 is made up of 17 amino acids. V was shortened by 0 bases and J by 0 bases, with 14 bases between the two germline ends. From germline, CDR1 is SGHNT and CDR2 YENEEA. The CDR3 reads CASSLDPGAGMNTEAFF. Written as DNA, the CDR3 is TGTGCCAGCAGCTTAGATCCAGGGGCAGGGATGAACACTGAAGCTTTCTTT.

This clone was found once. This chain uses TRBV19 with TRBJ2-5; D is perhaps TRBD1 or TRBD2 (5 bases each). CDR1 is LNHDA, CDR2 SQIVND, per germline (reference sequence). Between the trimmed V and J ends, which lost 3 bases and 2 bases, there was a span of 16 bases. The CDR3 has 16 residues. The CDR3 sequence is CASSISSGSRQETQYF. The CDR3 DNA reads as TGTGCCAGTAGTATTTCGTCAGGGAGTAGGCAAGAGACCCAGTACTTC.

The genes are TRBV12-5 and TRBJ2-1; possibly TRBD1 or TRBD2 for D (6 bases each). CDR1 is LGHNT and CDR2 is FRNRAP in the germline V gene. The CDR3 extends over 18 amino acids. V was cut by 1 base and J by 4 bases, with 20 bases left in between. The CDR3 protein is CASGLAIAAAGVYNEQFF. The DNA of the CDR3 is TGTGCTAGTGGTTTGGCAATAGCGGCCGCAGGGGTGTACAATGAGCAGTTCTTC.

The V and J genes are TRBV7-3 and TRBJ2-3; TRBD2 matches 12 bases. The CDR3 covers 15 residues. With 8 bases clipped from V and 0 bases from J, the junction kept 3 bases outside the gene matches. Germline loops: CDR1 SGHTA, CDR2 FQGTGA. CDR3 residues: CASCGTSGSTDTQYF. The CDR3 DNA is TGTGCCAGCTGCGGGACTAGCGGGAGCACAGATACGCAGTATTTT.

This sequence joins TRBV7-9 and TRBJ1-3; D unresolved. V dropped 4 bases and J dropped 3 bases, with 7 bases sitting between them. Per germline, CDR1 SEHNR and CDR2 FQNEAQ (reference sequence). This CDR3 is built from 13 residues. CDR3 sequence reads: CASSSANGNTIYF. DNA of the CDR3: TGTGCCAGCAGCTCGGCGAATGGAAACACCATATATTTT.

The V gene is TRBV5-1, the J gene TRBJ2-5; D perhaps matches TRBD2 (5 bases). Germline loops: CDR1 SGHRS, CDR2 YFSETQ. Trimming removed 1 base at V and 0 bases at J, with 10 bases between. The CDR3 runs to 15 residues. The CDR3 nucleotides are TGCGCCAGCAGCTTGAAGACTACAAACCAAGAGACCCAGTACTTC. As protein: CASSLKTTNQETQYF.